Following are 23 T cell receptor beta chains from one sample sequenced in a study of technical replicates of blood from a handful of donors (TCRdb year 2017). The protocol used for the library was the immunoSEQ multiplex PCR assay. Here the immuneACCESS table is served through TCRdb, limited to in-frame sequences with V and J called. Missing clones are a known gap in these copies; in checked studies unresolved V genes cover under half, and the rest lacks a known reason. Within this sample are around 79,000 clones, with around 92% of them counted one time only. Clones ranked in the top ten supply under 0.5% of the sample. Input material: T cells isolated from PBMCs. The source is a human donor in good health. Some clones in this sample may be carry-over from other donors' samples.

The rearrangement joins TRBV30 to TRBJ2-1, with 10 bases matching TRBD2. Germline lookup yields CDR1 GTSNPN and CDR2 SVGIG (reference sequence). This CDR3 has 15 amino acids. Losses at the gene ends were 3 bases for V and 6 bases for J; bases not matched to a gene: 8. For the CDR3, the DNA is TGTGCCTGGAGGATGCGGGGACTAGCGCCCAATGAGCAGTTCTTC. Amino acid sequence: CAWRMRGLAPNEQFF.

This chain connects TRBV30 to TRBJ2-1, with D tentatively TRBD2 (5 bases). The CDR3 loop spans 14 amino acids. Trimming took 0 bases from V and 9 from J, leaving 15 bases between them. The germline gives CDR1 GTSNPN, CDR2 SVGIG (reference sequence). CDR3 DNA sequence: TGTGCCTGGAGTGTCAAGGACTCCCTGGGTGAGCAGTTCTTC. Its translation is CAWSVKDSLGEQFF.

The chain carries TRBV18 and TRBJ2-5; 9 nucleotides line up with TRBD1. This CDR3 spans 15 amino acids. The ends lost 3 bases at V and 1 base at J; junction bases unmatched: 3. Per the germline V gene, CDR1 is KGHSH and CDR2 is LQKENI. The CDR3 reads CASSPRTGAQETQYF. The CDR3 nucleotides are TGTGCCAGCTCACCTAGGACAGGGGCCCAAGAGACCCAGTACTTC.

The V gene is TRBV6-5, the J gene TRBJ1-4; no reliable D call. V shed 4 bases and J shed 0 bases, with 6 bases lying between them. The CDR3 runs 14 residues. CDR1 and CDR2 (germline): MNHEY, SVGAGI. The CDR3, as DNA: TGTGCCAGCAGTTGGCTCGCAACTAATGAAAAACTGTTTTTT. It is translated as CASSWLATNEKLFF.

The chain recombines TRBV30 with TRBJ2-7; D gene uncertain. V was clipped by 5 bases and J by 0 bases, with 17 bases between them. The length of the CDR3 is 15 residues. Germline CDR1 is GTSNPN and CDR2 is SVGIG (reference sequence). CDR3 sequence (DNA): TGTGCCTGGTATCCCTTCGGCGGCAGCTCCTACGAGCAGTACTTC. Encoded protein: CAWYPFGGSSYEQYF.

This clone was counted once. The J gene is TRBJ2-7, the V gene TRBV11-3; no clear D. Trimming removed 3 bases at V and 3 bases at J, with 6 bases between. CDR1 is SGHNT, CDR2 YENEEA, per germline. The CDR3 runs 12 residues. The chain's CDR3 is CASSLAGYEQYF. CDR3 coding DNA: TGTGCCAGCAGCTTGGCAGGCTACGAGCAGTACTTC.

This clone appeared once. This chain uses TRBV7-9 with TRBJ1-1; 10 positions match TRBD1. The CDR3 loop spans 16 amino acids. CDR1 and CDR2 from the germline V gene are SEHNR and FQNEAQ (reference sequence). Trimming took 5 bases from V and 1 from J; bases not matched to a gene: 7. CDR3 sequence: CASSAGTGDENTEAFF. CDR3 coding DNA: TGTGCCAGCAGCGCCGGGACAGGGGATGAGAACACTGAAGCTTTCTTT.

The V gene is TRBV7-9, the J gene TRBJ1-1; weak D call: TRBD1 (5 bases). Germline V gene sequence: CDR1 SEHNR, CDR2 FQNEAQ (reference sequence). There are 16 residues in the CDR3. V dropped 1 base and J dropped 1 base, with 13 bases sitting between them. This chain's CDR3 is CASSLGQGSTNTEAFF. In DNA form, the CDR3 reads TGTGCCAGCAGCTTAGGGCAGGGATCAACGAACACTGAAGCTTTCTTT.

The chain has TRBV28 and TRBJ1-1, with 8 bases lining up with TRBD1. Unmatched junction bases numbered 16, after V lost 6 bases and J lost 10 bases. CDR1 is MDHEN and CDR2 is SYDVKM in the germline V gene. The CDR3 loop spans 15 amino acids. The CDR3 nucleotides read TGTGCCAGCAGGGCCCCCGGGACAGGAATTTGGGGAGCTTTCTTT. Its translation is CASRAPGTGIWGAFF.

The chain joins TRBV30 to TRBJ1-2; 9 bases are a match to TRBD1. The germline CDR1 and CDR2 sequences are GTSNPN and SVGIG (reference sequence). CDR3 length: 15 amino acids. V shed 1 base and J 0 bases; nucleotides not matched to a gene: 3. CDR3 sequence (DNA): TGTGCCTGGAGTGCCGGACAGGGGACTAACTATGGCTACACCTTC. Its protein product is CAWSAGQGTNYGYTF.

The V and J genes are TRBV4-1 and TRBJ2-7, with 13 positions matching TRBD2. Per the germline V gene, CDR1 is MGHRA and CDR2 is YSYEKL. V lost 1 base, J lost 5 bases, and 5 bases stayed unmatched. This CDR3 spans 16 amino acids. DNA for the CDR3: TGCGCCAGCAGCCAAGGGGCCGGACTAGCGGGAGACGAGCAGTACTTC. It codes for CASSQGAGLAGDEQYF.

This clone was counted a single time. The CDR3 is CASTVYLGANVLTF. DNA for the CDR3: TGTGCCAGCACCGTATACCTAGGGGCCAACGTCCTGACTTTC. V is TRBV6-5 and J is TRBJ2-6; D unresolved. V was clipped by 7 bases and J by 4 bases, with 11 bases between them. The CDR3 has 14 residues. Germline V gene data show CDR1 as MNHEY and CDR2 as SVGAGI.

The table lists this clone with a count of one. The gene calls are TRBV25-1 and TRBJ2-5; 7 nucleotides agree with TRBD1. The tail of the sequence fits TRBJ2-7 better, so the J call may be wrong. This CDR3 comprises 14 residues. Germline V CDR1 and CDR2: MGHDK, SYGVNS. CDR3 DNA sequence: TGTGCCAGCAGTGTTACAGGGGAGTCCTACGAGCAGTACTTC. Encoded protein: CASSVTGESYEQYF.

This chain joins TRBV27 and TRBJ2-2; the match to TRBD2 covers 13 bases. This CDR3 is 15 amino acids long. The germline CDR1 and CDR2 sequences are MNHEY and SMNVEV (reference sequence). J lost 8 bases, V lost 6 bases, and 6 bases had no gene match. CDR3 bases: TGTGCCAGCAGATGGACTAGCGGGAGTCCTGGGGAGCTGTTTTTT. This translates into CASRWTSGSPGELFF.

J is TRBJ2-3 and V is TRBV6-6; D gene ambiguous. CDR1 is MNHNY and CDR2 is SVGAGI in the germline V gene (reference sequence). The CDR3 has 12 amino acids. V was trimmed by 5 bases and J by 5 bases, leaving 8 bases between them. CDR3 nucleotide sequence: TGTGCCAGCAGTCCCCCTCTAGATACGCAGTATTTT. Translation gives CASSPPLDTQYF.

The chain links TRBV5-5 to TRBJ2-1, with D unclear. The CDR3 covers 14 residues. Germline-derived CDR1 and CDR2 are SGHKS and YYEKEE (reference sequence). V gave up 1 base and J gave up 4 bases, with 9 bases separating them. The CDR3 is CASSLFDKYNEQFF. The DNA of the CDR3 is TGTGCCAGCAGCTTGTTCGACAAGTACAATGAGCAGTTCTTC.

This clone was found a few times. CDR3 nucleotide sequence: TGTGCCAGCAGCCCGCAGGGGGGCCCCCAGCCCCAGCATTTT. As protein: CASSPQGGPQPQHF. The rearrangement joins TRBV7-8 to TRBJ1-5, with TRBD1 matching 7 bases. Germline CDR1 reads SGHVS; CDR2 reads FQNEAQ. The CDR3 totals 14 residues. V was pared by 5 bases and J by 7 bases, with 8 bases of the junction left unmatched.

This clone appeared a single time. The chain has TRBV6-6 and TRBJ1-1; no clear D. CDR1 is MNHNY, CDR2 SVGAGI, per germline (reference sequence). Trimming pared 2 bases from V and 6 bases from J, leaving 7 bases between. This CDR3 comprises 12 residues. The CDR3 is CASSYRGSEAFF. In nucleotides, the CDR3 is TGTGCCAGCAGTTACCGGGGATCTGAAGCTTTCTTT.

The CDR3 DNA reads TGTGCCACGCATACTAGCGGCTACACCGGGGAGCTGTTTTTT. Its translation is CATHTSGYTGELFF. This rearrangement joins TRBV27 to TRBJ2-2; TRBD2 aligns across 8 bases. Germline CDR1 reads MNHEY; CDR2 reads SMNVEV (reference sequence). Germline trimming cut 10 bases from V and 3 bases from J; bases unmatched to any gene: 7. CDR3 length: 14 residues.

This chain joins TRBV2 and TRBJ2-7; 11 positions match TRBD2. After removal of 6 bases from V and 0 bases from J, the junction contained 13 bases not matched to a gene. This CDR3 has 18 amino acids. In germline, CDR1 is SNHLY, CDR2 FYNNEI. Here the CDR3 reads CASRGLAGGPTISYEQYF. The CDR3 DNA follows: TGTGCCAGCAGGGGTCTAGCGGGAGGACCTACAATCTCCTACGAGCAGTACTTC.

On this clone: Germline and junction disagree at one end, which may indicate a read error. The rearrangement links TRBV7-2 to TRBJ1-3; D is perhaps TRBD1 (5 bases). The V gene's germline CDR1 is SGHTA and CDR2 FQGNSA. This CDR3 is built from 13 residues. CDR3 in DNA: TGTGCCAGCAGCTTAGATGAAGGGGCCTCCAGCAATTTT. Translated, it gives CASSLDEGASSNF.

The rearrangement links TRBV6-5 to TRBJ2-5; no clear D gene. CDR1 and CDR2 (germline): MNHEY, SVGAGI. V shed 6 bases and J shed 1 base, with 3 bases lying between them. The CDR3 has 11 residues. The CDR3 nucleotides are TGTGCCAGCAGCCGCCAAGAGACCCAGTACTTC. It codes for CASSRQETQYF.

This sequence joins TRBV27 and TRBJ1-2; maybe TRBD1 (5 bases). The V gene's germline CDR1 is MNHEY and CDR2 SMNVEV (reference sequence). This CDR3 region has 13 residues. The V and J ends lost 3 bases and 7 bases respectively, with 12 bases between them. As DNA, the CDR3 is TGTGCCAGCAGTTTCCGGGTGGGGGGTGGCTACACCTTC. It translates to CASSFRVGGGYTF.